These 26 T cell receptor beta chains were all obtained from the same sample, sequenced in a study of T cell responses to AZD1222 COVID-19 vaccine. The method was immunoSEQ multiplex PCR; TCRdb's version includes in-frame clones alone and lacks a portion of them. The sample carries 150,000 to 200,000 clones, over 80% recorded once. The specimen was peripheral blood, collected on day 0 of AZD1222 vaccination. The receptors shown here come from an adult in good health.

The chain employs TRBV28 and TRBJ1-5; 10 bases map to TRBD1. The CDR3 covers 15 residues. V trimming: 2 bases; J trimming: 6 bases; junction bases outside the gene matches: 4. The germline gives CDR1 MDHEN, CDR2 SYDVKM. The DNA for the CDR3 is TGTGCCAGCAGTTTAGACAGGGGGCTCGGTCAGCCCCAGCATTTT. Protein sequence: CASSLDRGLGQPQHF.

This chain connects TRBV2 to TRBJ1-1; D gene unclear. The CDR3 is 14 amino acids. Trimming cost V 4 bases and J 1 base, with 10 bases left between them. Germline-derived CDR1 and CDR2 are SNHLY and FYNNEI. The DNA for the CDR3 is TGTGCCAGCAGTGGACGGTGGGAGAACACTGAAGCTTTCTTT. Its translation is CASSGRWENTEAFF. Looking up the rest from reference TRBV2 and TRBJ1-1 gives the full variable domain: EPEVTQTPSHQVTQMGQEVILRCVPISNHLYFYWYRQILGQKVEFLVSFYNNEISEKSEIFDDQFSVERPDGSNFTLKIRSTKLEDSAMYFCASSGRWENTEAFFGQGTRLTVV.

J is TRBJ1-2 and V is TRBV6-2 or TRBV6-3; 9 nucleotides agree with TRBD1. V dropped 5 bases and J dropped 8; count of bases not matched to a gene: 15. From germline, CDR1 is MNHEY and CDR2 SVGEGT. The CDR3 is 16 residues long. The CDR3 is CASSTGTGMGPSGYTF. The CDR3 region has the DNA TGTGCCAGCAGTACCGGGACAGGGATGGGGCCATCGGGCTACACCTTC.

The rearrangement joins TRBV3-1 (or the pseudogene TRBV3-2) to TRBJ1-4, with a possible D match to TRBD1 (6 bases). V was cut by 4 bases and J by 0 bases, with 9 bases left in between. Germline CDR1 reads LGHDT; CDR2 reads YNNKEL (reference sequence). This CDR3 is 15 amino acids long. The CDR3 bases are TGTGCCAGCAGCCCGTCAGGGGCAACTAATGAAAAACTGTTTTTT. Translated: CASSPSGATNEKLFF.

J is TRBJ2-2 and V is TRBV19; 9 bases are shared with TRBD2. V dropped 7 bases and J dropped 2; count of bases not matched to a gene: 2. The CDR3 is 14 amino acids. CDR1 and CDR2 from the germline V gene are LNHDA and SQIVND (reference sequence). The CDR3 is CASKLAGNTGELFF. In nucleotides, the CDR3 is TGTGCCAGTAAGCTAGCGGGAAACACCGGGGAGCTGTTTTTT.

This CDR3 is CASSQASPGTAGANVLTF. The CDR3 DNA reads TGTGCCAGCAGCCAAGCTTCCCCAGGAACGGCTGGGGCCAACGTCCTGACTTTC. The rearrangement joins TRBV3-1 (or the pseudogene TRBV3-2) to TRBJ2-6; no clear D gene. The CDR3 consists of 18 residues. Germline CDR1 and CDR2: LGHDT and YNNKEL (reference sequence). Deletions cut 1 base from V and 2 bases from J, with 15 bases between.

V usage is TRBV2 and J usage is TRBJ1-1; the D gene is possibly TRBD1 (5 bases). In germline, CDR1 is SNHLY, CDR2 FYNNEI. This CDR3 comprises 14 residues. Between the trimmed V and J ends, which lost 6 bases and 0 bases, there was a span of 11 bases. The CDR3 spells CASSGSTVNTEAFF. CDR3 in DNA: TGTGCCAGCAGCGGTTCGACAGTGAACACTGAAGCTTTCTTT.

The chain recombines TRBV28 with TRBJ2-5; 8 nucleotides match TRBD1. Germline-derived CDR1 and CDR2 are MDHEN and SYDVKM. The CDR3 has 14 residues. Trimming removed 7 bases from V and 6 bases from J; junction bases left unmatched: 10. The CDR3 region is CASTNTGGWKTQYF. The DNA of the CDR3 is TGTGCCAGCACCAATACAGGGGGGTGGAAGACCCAGTACTTC.

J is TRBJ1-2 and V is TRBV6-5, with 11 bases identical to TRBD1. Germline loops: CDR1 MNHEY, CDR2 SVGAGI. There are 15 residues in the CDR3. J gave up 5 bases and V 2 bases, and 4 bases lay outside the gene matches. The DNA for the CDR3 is TGTGCCAGCAGTTACCATGGGACAGGGGGTTATGGCTACACCTTC. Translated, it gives CASSYHGTGGYGYTF.

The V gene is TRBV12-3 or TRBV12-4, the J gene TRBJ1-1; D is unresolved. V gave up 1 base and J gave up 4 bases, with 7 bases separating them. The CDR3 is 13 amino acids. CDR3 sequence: CASSLGPSTEAFF. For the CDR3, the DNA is TGTGCCAGCAGTTTAGGCCCTAGCACTGAAGCTTTCTTT.

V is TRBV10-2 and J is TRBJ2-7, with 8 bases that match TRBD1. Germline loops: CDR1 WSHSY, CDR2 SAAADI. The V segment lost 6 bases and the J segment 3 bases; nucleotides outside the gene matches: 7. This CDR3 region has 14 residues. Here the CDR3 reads CASRPGTGGYEQYF. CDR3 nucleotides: TGCGCCAGCAGACCCGGGACAGGCGGCTACGAGCAGTACTTC.

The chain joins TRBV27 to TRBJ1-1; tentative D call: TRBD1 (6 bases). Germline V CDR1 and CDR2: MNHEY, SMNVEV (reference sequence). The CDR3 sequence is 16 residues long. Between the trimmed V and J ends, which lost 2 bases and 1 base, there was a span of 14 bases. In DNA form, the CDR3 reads TGTGCCAGCAGTTTAAGTAGGGGGAGGTGGAACACTGAAGCTTTCTTT. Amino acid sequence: CASSLSRGRWNTEAFF.

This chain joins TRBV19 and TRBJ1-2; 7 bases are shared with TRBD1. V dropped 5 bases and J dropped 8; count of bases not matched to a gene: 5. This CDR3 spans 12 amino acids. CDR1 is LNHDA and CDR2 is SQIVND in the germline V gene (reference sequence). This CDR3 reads CASSRQGWGYTF. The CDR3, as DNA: TGTGCCAGTAGTCGACAGGGATGGGGCTACACCTTC.

The CDR3 is CASSYQGEKLFF. In nucleotides, the CDR3 is TGTGCCAGCAGTTATCAGGGTGAAAAACTGTTTTTT. The chain carries TRBV12-3 or TRBV12-4 and TRBJ1-4; TRBD1 is a possible D gene (5 bases). The CDR3 totals 12 residues. V was clipped by 4 bases and J by 7 bases, with 7 bases between them.

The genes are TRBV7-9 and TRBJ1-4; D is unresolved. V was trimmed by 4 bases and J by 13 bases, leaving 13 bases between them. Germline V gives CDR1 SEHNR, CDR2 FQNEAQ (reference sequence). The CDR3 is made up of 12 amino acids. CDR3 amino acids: CASSSETQTLFF. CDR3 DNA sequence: TGTGCCAGCAGCTCAGAGACCCAGACACTGTTTTTT.

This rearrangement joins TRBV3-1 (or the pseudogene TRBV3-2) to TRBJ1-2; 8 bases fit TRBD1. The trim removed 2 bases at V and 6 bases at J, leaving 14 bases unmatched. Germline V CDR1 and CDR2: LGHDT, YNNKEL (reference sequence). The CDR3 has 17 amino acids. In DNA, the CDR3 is TGTGCCAGCAGCCAACGGGGAGAGACAGGGGAGAAGGATGGCTACACCTTC. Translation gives CASSQRGETGEKDGYTF.

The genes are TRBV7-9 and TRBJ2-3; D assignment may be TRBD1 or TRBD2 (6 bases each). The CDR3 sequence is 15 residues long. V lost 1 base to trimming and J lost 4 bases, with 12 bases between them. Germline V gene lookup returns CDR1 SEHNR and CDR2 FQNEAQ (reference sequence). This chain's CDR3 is CASSLGPGASDTQYF. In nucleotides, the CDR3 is TGTGCCAGCAGCTTAGGGCCGGGGGCCTCAGATACGCAGTATTTT.

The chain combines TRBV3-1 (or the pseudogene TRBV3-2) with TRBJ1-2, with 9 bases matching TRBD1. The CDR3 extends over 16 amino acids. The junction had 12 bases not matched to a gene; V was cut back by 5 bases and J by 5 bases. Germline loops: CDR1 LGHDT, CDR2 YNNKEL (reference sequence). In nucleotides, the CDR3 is TGTGCCAGCAGCAGTCATTGGACAGGGGTAGTTTATGGCTACACCTTC. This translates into CASSSHWTGVVYGYTF.

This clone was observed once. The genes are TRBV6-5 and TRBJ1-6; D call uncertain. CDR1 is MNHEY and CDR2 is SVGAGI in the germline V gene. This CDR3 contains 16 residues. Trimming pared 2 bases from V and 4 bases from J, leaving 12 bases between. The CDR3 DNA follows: TGTGCCAGCAGTTACCTGTGGGTACTGTATAATTCACCCCTCCACTTT. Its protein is CASSYLWVLYNSPLHF.

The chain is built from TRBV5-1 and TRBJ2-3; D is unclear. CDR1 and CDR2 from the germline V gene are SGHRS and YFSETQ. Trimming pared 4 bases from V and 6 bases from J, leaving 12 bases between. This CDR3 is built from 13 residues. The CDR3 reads CASSPTVSDTQYF. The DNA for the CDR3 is TGCGCCAGCAGCCCAACGGTATCGGATACGCAGTATTTT.

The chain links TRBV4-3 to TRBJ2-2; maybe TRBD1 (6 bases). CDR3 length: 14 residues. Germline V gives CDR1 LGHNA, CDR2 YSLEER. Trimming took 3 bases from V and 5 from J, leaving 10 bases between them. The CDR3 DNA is TGCGCCAGCAGCCATGGAACAGGGACCGGGGAGCTGTTTTTT. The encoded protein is CASSHGTGTGELFF.

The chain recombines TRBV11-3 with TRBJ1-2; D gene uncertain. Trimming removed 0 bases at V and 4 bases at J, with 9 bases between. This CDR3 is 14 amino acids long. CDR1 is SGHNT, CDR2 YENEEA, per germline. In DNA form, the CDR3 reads TGTGCCAGCAGCTTAGACCGGGCGAGCTATGGCTACACCTTC. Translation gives CASSLDRASYGYTF.

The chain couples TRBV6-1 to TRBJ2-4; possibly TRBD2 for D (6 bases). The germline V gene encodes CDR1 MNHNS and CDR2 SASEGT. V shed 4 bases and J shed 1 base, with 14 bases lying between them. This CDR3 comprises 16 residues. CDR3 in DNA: TGTGCCAGCAGTGCGAGGGGACTTAACGCCAAAAACATTCAGTACTTC. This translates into CASSARGLNAKNIQYF.

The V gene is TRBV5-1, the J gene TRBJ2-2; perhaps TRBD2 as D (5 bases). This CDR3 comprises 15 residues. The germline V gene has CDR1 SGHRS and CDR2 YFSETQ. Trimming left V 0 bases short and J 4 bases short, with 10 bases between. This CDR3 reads CASSLALVGTGELFF. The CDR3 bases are TGCGCCAGCAGCTTGGCACTAGTCGGCACCGGGGAGCTGTTTTTT. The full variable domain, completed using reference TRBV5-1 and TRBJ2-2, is KAGVTQTPRYLIKTRGQQVTLSCSPISGHRSVSWYQQTPGQGLQFLFEYFSETQRNKGNFPGRFSGRQFSNSRSEMNVSTLELGDSALYLCASSLALVGTGELFFGEGSRLTVL.

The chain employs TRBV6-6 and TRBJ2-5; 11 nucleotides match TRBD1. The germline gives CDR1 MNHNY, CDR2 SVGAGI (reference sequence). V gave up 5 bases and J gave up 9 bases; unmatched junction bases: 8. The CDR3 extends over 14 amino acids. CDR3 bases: TGTGCCAGCAGTCCCCGGACAGGGGGCGAGTCCCAGTACTTC. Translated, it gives CASSPRTGGESQYF.

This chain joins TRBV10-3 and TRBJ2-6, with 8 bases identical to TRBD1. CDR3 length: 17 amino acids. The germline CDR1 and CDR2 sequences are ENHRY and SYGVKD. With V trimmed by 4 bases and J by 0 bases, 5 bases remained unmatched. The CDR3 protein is CAISGQGAHSGANVLTF. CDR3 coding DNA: TGTGCCATCAGTGGGCAGGGGGCCCACTCTGGGGCCAACGTCCTGACTTTC.